This TCR beta chain was captured in a study of OX40 agonist ivuxolimab in advanced cancers. About the study: With a range of roughly 20 to 90, age averaged about 59 years, and 75% to 90% were male.

The study, taken as a whole, reports: Some nonresponders additionally presented with little normalized T-cell clonal expansion.

V was shortened by 1 base and J by 4 bases, with 14 bases between the two germline ends. Germline V CDR1 and CDR2: GTSNPN, SVGIG (reference sequence). The CDR3 loop spans 14 amino acids. Notes on this clone: Its target is not known.

TCRdb's table, derived via immunoSEQ multiplex PCR, lists solely in-frame clones and lacks some. The table includes fewer than 70,000 clones, roughly 90% detected once. The origin of this receptor is an adult with an advanced solid tumor such as melanoma, head and neck, liver or kidney cancer. The V gene is TRBV30, the J gene TRBJ2-7; maybe TRBD1 (5 bases). Sequenced material: CD4+ or CD8+ T cells sorted from blood, taken in a trial of the OX40 agonist ivuxolimab. The CDR3 region has the DNA TGTGCCTGGAGTGGAAAGGTAGGGGCTTACGAGCAGTACTTC. Translated: CAWSGKVGAYEQYF.